Shown below are 15 T cell receptor beta chains from a single sample sequenced in a study of T cells in Graves' hyperthyroidism and ophthalmopathy (dated by TCRdb to about 2019). The method behind the library was multiplex PCR. The sequencing machine was an Illumina HiSeq 2000. The TCR beta CDR3 regions were amplified from RNA transcripts. A first-round RT-PCR of the TCR CDR3 used the HTBI primer set with the Qiagen OneStep RT-PCR kit. TCRdb reanalyzed the raw reads on its own, using fastp at Q25 for trimming and MiXCR for clone calling, and kept in-frame beta chains. Identical CDR3 proteins give one entry, which carries the most common genes and DNA. This sample is represented by a few hundred thousand distinct CDR3 sequences; 13% to 15% of them were singletons. The ten largest clones add up to roughly 13% of the sample. Sample: blood. The receptor source for this set is a woman aged 40 to 49 with Graves' hyperthyroidism that later progressed to Graves' ophthalmopathy.

This clonotype was recorded many times. The chain couples TRBV2 to TRBJ2-1; 10 nucleotides match TRBD2. Trimming took 4 bases from V and 4 from J; bases not matched to a gene: 7. The CDR3 is made up of 16 amino acids. The germline V gene has CDR1 SNHLY and CDR2 FYNNEI. The CDR3 loop is CASSVGGLARYNEQFF. DNA of the CDR3: TGTGCCAGCAGTGTAGGGGGACTAGCGCGTTACAATGAGCAGTTCTTC.

This clonotype was picked up many times. This chain links TRBV28 with TRBJ2-2; D unclear. The CDR3 totals 13 residues. V shed 4 bases and J shed 1 base, with 4 bases lying between them. The V gene's germline CDR1 is MDHEN and CDR2 SYDVKM. The CDR3: CASSYGNTGELFF. The CDR3 DNA follows: TGTGCCAGCAGTTACGGGAACACCGGGGAGCTGTTTTTT.

This clonotype was detected a few times. CDR3 sequence: CASSPKAGAYGQFF. Written as DNA, the CDR3 is TGTGCCAGCAGCCCAAAAGCGGGAGCTTATGGGCAGTTCTTC. This rearrangement joins TRBV7-9 to TRBJ2-1; 8 positions agree with TRBD2. The length of the CDR3 is 14 residues. Per germline, CDR1 SEHNR and CDR2 FQNEAQ (reference sequence). V trimming: 5 bases; J trimming: 12 bases; junction bases outside the gene matches: 12.

The chain has TRBV6-4 and TRBJ2-7, with TRBD2 as a possible D gene (6 bases). This CDR3 region has 16 residues. Germline assignment: CDR1 MRHNA and CDR2 SNTAGT. The V and J ends lost 2 bases and 3 bases respectively, with 17 bases between them. This chain's CDR3 is CASSDGCRGSLYEQYF. The CDR3 nucleotides are TGTGCCAGCAGTGACGGTTGTCGGGGGAGTCTCTACGAGCAGTACTTC.

This clonotype has only a few counts. This chain uses TRBV9 with TRBJ1-1, with unresolved D. The CDR3 totals 15 residues. Trimming cost V 0 bases and J 0 bases, with 9 bases left between them. Germline-derived CDR1 and CDR2 are SGDLS and YYNGEE. The CDR3 DNA reads as TGTGCCAGCAGCGTAGTGCTGGGGATGAACACTGAAGCTTTCTTT. Translated, it gives CASSVVLGMNTEAFF.

This clonotype has more than one count but fewer than ten. A single base separates this from a much larger clone, so it may be a read error. The chain carries TRBV20-1 and TRBJ2-7, with a possible D match to TRBD2 (6 bases). The CDR3 is 14 residues long. CDR1 is DFQATT and CDR2 is SNEGSKA in the germline V gene (reference sequence). The CDR3 DNA is TGCAGTGCTATGGGAGGCCCCTATTCCTGCGAGCAGTACTTC. The encoded protein is CSAMGGPYSCEQYF.

This clonotype was recorded at least ten times. The CDR3: CASSRDGTSGSKQFF. The DNA of the CDR3 is TGCGCCAGCAGCAGGGACGGGACTAGCGGGAGCAAGCAGTTCTTC. V and J are TRBV5-1 and TRBJ2-1, with 14 bases that match TRBD2. The CDR3 spans 15 residues. The J segment lost 11 bases and the V segment lost 4 bases, leaving 8 bases of the junction unmatched. CDR1 and CDR2 from the germline V gene are SGHRS and YFSETQ.

This chain links TRBV27 with TRBJ2-7; D gene uncertain. Between the trimmed V and J ends, which lost 6 bases and 5 bases, there was a span of 11 bases. Germline loops: CDR1 MNHEY, CDR2 SMNVEV (reference sequence). This CDR3 comprises 12 residues. The CDR3 sequence is CASSPRGHEQYF. CDR3 sequence (DNA): TGTGCCAGCAGCCCCCGTGGGCACGAGCAGTACTTC.

The rearrangement uses TRBV27 and TRBJ2-1, with 16 bases that match TRBD2. V trimming: 3 bases; J trimming: 7 bases; junction bases outside the gene matches: 9. Germline loops: CDR1 MNHEY, CDR2 SMNVEV (reference sequence). This CDR3 has 18 amino acids. The CDR3 bases are TGTGCCAGCAGTTTGGCCCCGGGACTAGCGGGAGGGCCGAATGAGCAGTTCTTC. This encodes CASSLAPGLAGGPNEQFF.

This clonotype was seen repeatedly, ten times or more. The chain recombines TRBV2 with TRBJ1-1; D is uncertain. This CDR3 spans 13 amino acids. V lost 4 bases and J lost 2, with 8 bases in between. Germline assignment: CDR1 SNHLY and CDR2 FYNNEI. The CDR3 protein is CASSASTNTEAFF. The CDR3 DNA reads as TGTGCCAGCAGTGCGAGTACTAACACTGAAGCTTTCTTT.

The genes are TRBV5-1 and TRBJ1-1; D is possibly TRBD1 (6 bases). V lost 0 bases, J lost 1 base, and 10 bases lay in between. Looked up from germline, CDR1 is SGHRS and CDR2 is YFSETQ. The CDR3 spans 15 residues. CDR3 sequence: CASSLAGAGNTEAFF. The CDR3 DNA sequence: TGCGCCAGCAGCTTGGCAGGGGCGGGGAACACTGAAGCTTTCTTT.

Of note for this clonotype: Mismatch with germline at one junction end may stem from a read error. The chain recombines TRBV5-6 with TRBJ2-7; 8 bases are shared with TRBD2. The CDR3 is 15 amino acids. Germline V lookup: CDR1 SGHDT, CDR2 YYEEEE. CDR3 nucleotides: TGTGCCAGCAGCACCTTTTCCGGGAGGGCCTACGAACAGTACTTC. This translates into CASSTFSGRAYEQYF.

With respect to this clonotype: One junction end does not reproduce the germline sequence, and a read error may be involved. This chain joins TRBV10-1 and TRBJ2-1, with D unresolved. The CDR3 sequence is 14 residues long. The germline gives CDR1 WNHNN, CDR2 SYGVQD (reference sequence). In nucleotides, the CDR3 is TGCGCCAGCAGTGAGTCCGCTCCAAACAATGAGCGGTTCTTC. Translated, it gives CASSESAPNNERFF.

This clonotype was counted ten times or more. J is TRBJ2-5 and V is TRBV11-1; 8 nucleotides line up with TRBD1. The CDR3 extends over 16 amino acids. V lost 4 bases and J lost 4; bases outside the gene matches: 11. Germline V gives CDR1 SGHAT, CDR2 FQDESV (reference sequence). CDR3 loop: CASSYSRGRRLETQYF. In DNA form, the CDR3 reads TGTGCCAGCAGCTACAGCAGGGGGCGGCGGTTAGAGACCCAGTACTTC.

In the case of this clonotype: This sequence may be a read error, since a much larger clone differs from it by one base. V gene TRBV7-6 combines with J gene TRBJ1-5; D may match TRBD1 or TRBD2 (6 bases each). The better agreement between TRBJ2-3 and the DNA end casts doubt on the J call. This CDR3 has 16 amino acids. Germline assignment: CDR1 SGHVS and CDR2 FNYEAQ. The DNA for the CDR3 is TGTGCCAGCTCCCCGGGGGCAGGGGCCGGCAATCAGCCCCAGTATTTT. Protein product: CASSPGAGAGNQPQYF.